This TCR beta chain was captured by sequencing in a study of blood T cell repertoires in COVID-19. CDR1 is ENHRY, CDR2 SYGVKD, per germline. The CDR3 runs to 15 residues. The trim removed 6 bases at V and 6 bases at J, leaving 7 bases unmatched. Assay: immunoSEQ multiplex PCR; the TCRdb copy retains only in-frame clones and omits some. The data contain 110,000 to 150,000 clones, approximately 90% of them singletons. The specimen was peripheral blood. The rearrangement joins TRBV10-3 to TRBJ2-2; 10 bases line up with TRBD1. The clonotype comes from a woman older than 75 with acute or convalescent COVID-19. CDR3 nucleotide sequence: TGTGCCATCAGGAGACAGGGGGCCGGATCCGGGGAGCTGTTTTTT. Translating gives CAIRRQGAGSGELFF.